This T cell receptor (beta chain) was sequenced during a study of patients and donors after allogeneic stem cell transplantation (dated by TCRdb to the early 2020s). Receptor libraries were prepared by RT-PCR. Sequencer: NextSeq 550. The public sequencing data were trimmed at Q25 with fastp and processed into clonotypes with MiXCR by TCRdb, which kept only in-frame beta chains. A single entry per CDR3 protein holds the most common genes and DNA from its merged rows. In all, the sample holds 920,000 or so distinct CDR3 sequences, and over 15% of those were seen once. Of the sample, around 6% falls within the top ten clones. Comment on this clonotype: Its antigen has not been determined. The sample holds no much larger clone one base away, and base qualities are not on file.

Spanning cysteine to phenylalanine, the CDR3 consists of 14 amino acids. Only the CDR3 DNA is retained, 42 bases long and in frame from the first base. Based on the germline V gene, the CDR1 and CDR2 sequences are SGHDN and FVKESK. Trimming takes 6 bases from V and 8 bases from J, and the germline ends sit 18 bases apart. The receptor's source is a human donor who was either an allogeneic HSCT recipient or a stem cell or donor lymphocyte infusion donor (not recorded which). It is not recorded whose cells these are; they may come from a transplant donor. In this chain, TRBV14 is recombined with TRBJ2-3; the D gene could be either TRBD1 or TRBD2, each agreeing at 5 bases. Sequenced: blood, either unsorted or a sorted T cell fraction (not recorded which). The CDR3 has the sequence CASSPTGPTGTQYF. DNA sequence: TGTGCCAGCAGTCCTACGGGACCCACGGGTACGCAGTATTTT.